These 30 T cell receptor beta chains were all obtained from the same sample, sequenced in a study of blood T cell repertoires in COVID-19. TCRdb's copy holds only in-frame clones and misses some; the assay was immunoSEQ multiplex PCR. This table has 100,000 to 120,000 clones, 75% to 80% appearing once. The sample comprised peripheral blood. The receptors derive from a woman older than 75 with active or convalescent COVID-19.

This rearrangement joins TRBV19 to TRBJ2-3, with TRBD2 matching 14 bases. Germline V CDR1 and CDR2: LNHDA, SQIVND (reference sequence). The CDR3 is 18 amino acids. The J segment lost 3 bases and the V segment lost 5 bases, leaving 10 bases of the junction unmatched. The CDR3 coding sequence is TGTGCCAGTAGTCCGGCGCGACTAGCGGGAGGGTTTACAGATACGCAGTATTTT. Translated: CASSPARLAGGFTDTQYF.

The chain is built from TRBV3-1 (or the pseudogene TRBV3-2) and TRBJ2-7; 7 bases align to TRBD2. This CDR3 is 16 amino acids long. Germline V lookup: CDR1 LGHDT, CDR2 YNNKEL (reference sequence). V lost 3 bases, J lost 2 bases, and 10 bases stayed unmatched. The CDR3 loop is CASSQWWGREAYEQYF. The CDR3 DNA follows: TGTGCCAGCAGCCAGTGGTGGGGGAGGGAAGCCTACGAGCAGTACTTC.

J is TRBJ2-5 and V is TRBV29-1, with a possible D match to TRBD2 (5 bases). CDR3 length equals 15 residues. V lost 1 base to trimming and J lost 0 bases, with 12 bases between them. CDR1 and CDR2 (germline): SQVTM, ANQGSEA. CDR3 loop: CSVEGREGYQETQYF. CDR3 coding DNA: TGCAGCGTTGAAGGTCGGGAAGGGTACCAAGAGACCCAGTACTTC. Drawing the rest from reference TRBV29-1 and TRBJ2-5, the complete variable domain is SAVISQKPSRDICQRGTSLTIQCQVDSQVTMMFWYRQQPGQSLTLIATANQGSEATYESGFVIDKFPISRPNLTFSTLTVSNMSPEDSSIYLCSVEGREGYQETQYFGPGTRLLVL.

The J gene is TRBJ2-7, the V gene TRBV7-3; 7 bases map to TRBD2. The J segment lost 0 bases and the V segment lost 2 bases, leaving 4 bases of the junction unmatched. The germline CDR1 and CDR2 sequences are SGHTA and FQGTGA. The CDR3 extends over 15 amino acids. CDR3 protein: CASSLAASGSYEQYF. The CDR3 DNA reads TGTGCCAGCAGCTTAGCCGCTAGCGGCTCCTACGAGCAGTACTTC.

This chain connects TRBV4-1 to TRBJ2-1; D is unresolved. V was clipped by 4 bases and J by 4 bases, with 8 bases between them. Germline-derived CDR1 and CDR2 are MGHRA and YSYEKL. The CDR3 sequence is 13 residues long. In nucleotides, the CDR3 is TGCGCCAGCAGCCGAGACCAATACAATGAGCAGTTCTTC. Translation: CASSRDQYNEQFF.

J is TRBJ2-1 and V is TRBV28; 11 nucleotides align to TRBD2. Per germline, CDR1 MDHEN and CDR2 SYDVKM. This CDR3 has 12 amino acids. The J segment lost 12 bases and the V segment lost 5 bases, leaving 3 bases of the junction unmatched. DNA for the CDR3: TGTGCCAGCAGTCCTACTAGCGGGGGGCAGTTCTTC. Residues: CASSPTSGGQFF.

V usage is TRBV2 and J usage is TRBJ2-5; tentatively, D is TRBD1 (6 bases). CDR1 is SNHLY and CDR2 is FYNNEI in the germline V gene. The CDR3 covers 13 residues. V lost 8 bases and J 0 bases, leaving 10 bases between the germline ends. This chain's CDR3 is CASGRDNQETQYF. CDR3 in DNA: TGTGCCAGCGGCCGGGACAACCAAGAGACCCAGTACTTC.

This clone has only a few counts. The chain links TRBV3-1 (or the pseudogene TRBV3-2) to TRBJ2-6, with 10 nucleotides matching TRBD1. The V segment lost 3 bases and the J segment 3 bases; nucleotides outside the gene matches: 8. The CDR3 is made up of 18 amino acids. CDR1 is LGHDT and CDR2 is YNNKEL in the germline V gene (reference sequence). The CDR3 sequence is CASSHRDRGSGGANVLTF. DNA of the CDR3: TGTGCCAGCAGCCACCGGGACAGGGGCTCAGGTGGGGCCAACGTCCTGACTTTC.

The chain uses TRBV28 and TRBJ1-2; TRBD1 matches 8 bases. The CDR3 is 15 amino acids. The J segment lost 7 bases and the V segment lost 2 bases, leaving 9 bases of the junction unmatched. Germline V gene lookup returns CDR1 MDHEN and CDR2 SYDVKM. The CDR3 region is CASSLRGNRGFGYTF. The CDR3 DNA reads as TGTGCCAGCAGTTTACGGGGGAACAGGGGGTTTGGCTACACCTTC.

CDR3 in DNA: TGTGCCAGCAAGTCCTATACCGGGGGGCAGTACTTC. Its protein product is CASKSYTGGQYF. The chain recombines TRBV28 with TRBJ2-7, with D perhaps TRBD2 (6 bases). CDR3 length: 12 residues. Germline V gene sequence: CDR1 MDHEN, CDR2 SYDVKM. Trimming removed 7 bases from V and 9 bases from J, with 16 bases in between.

The chain is built from TRBV5-1 and TRBJ2-5; 8 bases match TRBD2. Per the germline V gene, CDR1 is SGHRS and CDR2 is YFSETQ. V dropped 0 bases and J dropped 4; count of bases not matched to a gene: 8. The CDR3 is 16 residues long. The CDR3 DNA reads as TGCGCCAGCAGCTTGGAGCCAGCGGGAGTCGGAGAGACCCAGTACTTC. Protein: CASSLEPAGVGETQYF.

V and J are TRBV5-7 and TRBJ2-1; the match to TRBD1 covers 8 bases. TRBV5-7 is an open reading frame whose function is uncertain. The CDR3 has 14 residues. J was trimmed by 9 bases and V by 2 bases; bases with no gene match: 7. The CDR3 DNA follows: TGTGCCAGCAGCTTCGGACAGGGTGGGACTGAGCAGTTCTTC. It encodes CASSFGQGGTEQFF.

Note on this clone: Additional DNA sequences in this sample encode the identical CDR3. This chain links TRBV20-1 with TRBJ1-1; D remains ambiguous. CDR1 and CDR2 from the germline V gene are DFQATT and SNEGSKA (reference sequence). Trimming left V 3 bases short and J 0 bases short, with 5 bases between. CDR3 length: 12 amino acids. The CDR3 DNA reads TGCAGTGCTAGTGTCATGAACACTGAAGCTTTCTTT. This sequence encodes CSASVMNTEAFF.

The chain couples TRBV7-9 to TRBJ2-1, with D perhaps matching TRBD2 (6 bases). The CDR3 runs to 14 residues. Germline CDR1 reads SEHNR; CDR2 reads FQNEAQ (reference sequence). Trimming cost V 2 bases and J 9 bases, with 14 bases left between them. The CDR3 reads CASSLKPPGGEQFF. CDR3 nucleotide sequence: TGTGCCAGCAGCTTAAAGCCCCCCGGGGGTGAGCAGTTCTTC.

The CDR3 reads CASSLWGQEIYGYTF. The CDR3 DNA reads as TGTGCCAGCAGCTTATGGGGACAGGAAATCTATGGCTACACCTTC. V is TRBV7-8 and J is TRBJ1-2; the match to TRBD1 covers 8 bases. Germline V CDR1 and CDR2: SGHVS, FQNEAQ. Trimming cost V 2 bases and J 4 bases; bases outside gene matches: 6. This CDR3 is built from 15 residues.

DNA of the CDR3: TGCAGTGCTTGGGACTCCCCCGCGGCTTTCTTT. It codes for CSAWDSPAAFF. This chain uses TRBV20-1 with TRBJ1-1; tentative D call: TRBD1 (5 bases). V gave up 5 bases and J gave up 11 bases, with 15 bases separating them. The CDR3 consists of 11 residues. The germline CDR1 and CDR2 sequences are DFQATT and SNEGSKA (reference sequence).

This chain links TRBV11-3 with TRBJ2-3, with unresolved D. The ends were cut back, 1 base at V and 2 bases at J, with 7 bases in the middle. In germline, CDR1 is SGHNT, CDR2 YENEEA. CDR3 length equals 14 residues. This CDR3 reads CASSLGGYTDTQYF. The CDR3 DNA follows: TGTGCCAGCAGCTTAGGAGGTTACACAGATACGCAGTATTTT.

This clone was observed once. The chain employs TRBV7-2 and TRBJ2-5; D is perhaps TRBD2 (6 bases). Germline V CDR1 and CDR2: SGHTA, FQGNSA. The CDR3 runs 14 residues. Trimming pared 8 bases from V and 7 bases from J, leaving 20 bases between. The CDR3 loop is CASVPGEPARTQYF. CDR3 nucleotides: TGTGCCAGCGTCCCGGGGGAACCAGCGCGGACCCAGTACTTC.

This clone showed up many times. This chain uses TRBV3-1 (or the pseudogene TRBV3-2) with TRBJ2-7; D perhaps matches TRBD2 (6 bases). The V and J ends lost 0 bases and 4 bases respectively, with 10 bases between them. Germline V CDR1 and CDR2: LGHDT, YNNKEL (reference sequence). The CDR3 runs 14 residues. The DNA for the CDR3 is TGTGCCAGCAGCCAAGAACACGGGAGTTACGAGCAGTACTTC. Protein: CASSQEHGSYEQYF.

The chain is built from TRBV5-6 and TRBJ1-3; unclear D gene. The CDR3 is made up of 13 amino acids. Looked up from germline, CDR1 is SGHDT and CDR2 is YYEEEE. Trimming pared 4 bases from V and 4 bases from J, leaving 9 bases between. Written as DNA, the CDR3 is TGTGCCAGCAGCAAGAGCCACGGAAACACCATATATTTT. This codes for CASSKSHGNTIYF.

The chain joins TRBV7-6 to TRBJ2-2; 11 bases are shared with TRBD2. The CDR3 consists of 17 residues. With 5 bases clipped from V and 1 base from J, the junction kept 6 bases outside the gene matches. Germline values: CDR1 SGHVS, CDR2 FNYEAQ. The CDR3 DNA reads TGTGCCAGCAGCCGGGGACTAGCGGACCTGAACACCGGGGAGCTGTTTTTT. Translating it yields CASSRGLADLNTGELFF.

The chain links TRBV19 to TRBJ2-2, with D possibly being TRBD2 (6 bases). Germline CDR1 and CDR2: LNHDA and SQIVND (reference sequence). This CDR3 has 17 amino acids. Trimming pared 2 bases from V and 1 base from J, leaving 14 bases between. CDR3 nucleotides: TGTGCCAGTAGTATAACGGAGGGCAGGTTGAACACCGGGGAGCTGTTTTTT. Translated, it gives CASSITEGRLNTGELFF.

This chain joins TRBV5-6 and TRBJ2-5, with a possible D match to TRBD1 (5 bases). The germline CDR1 and CDR2 sequences are SGHDT and YYEEEE. This CDR3 contains 14 residues. V was pared by 5 bases and J by 4 bases, with 15 bases between. In nucleotides, the CDR3 is TGTGCCAGCAGTAGGACAAACGTGATAGAGACCCAGTACTTC. This gives the protein CASSRTNVIETQYF.

This chain connects TRBV9 to TRBJ1-4; D unclear. The CDR3 covers 15 residues. CDR1 and CDR2 from the germline V gene are SGDLS and YYNGEE. V was trimmed by 2 bases and J by 0 bases, leaving 8 bases between them. CDR3 sequence (DNA): TGTGCCAGCAGCGTCACATCCGCAACTAATGAAAAACTGTTTTTT. This translates into CASSVTSATNEKLFF.

The chain has TRBV2 and TRBJ1-4, with a possible D match to TRBD1 (5 bases). Trimming removed 8 bases at V and 15 bases at J, with 25 bases between. This CDR3 is built from 14 residues. Germline V gene sequence: CDR1 SNHLY, CDR2 FYNNEI. The CDR3 bases are TGTGCCAGCGGCTGGGGTGTGGGGGGGAGCACTTTGTTTTTT. Residues: CASGWGVGGSTLFF.

This chain joins TRBV11-1 and TRBJ1-4; no clear D gene. The CDR3 contains 13 residues. Germline values: CDR1 SGHAT, CDR2 FQDESV (reference sequence). Between the trimmed V and J ends, which lost 3 bases and 6 bases, there was a span of 8 bases. The CDR3 sequence: CASSFYADEKLFF. CDR3 DNA sequence: TGTGCCAGCAGCTTTTATGCGGATGAAAAACTGTTTTTT.

The chain uses TRBV27 and TRBJ1-2; D possibly corresponds to TRBD1 (5 bases). This CDR3 is built from 13 residues. The germline V and J ends were trimmed by 4 bases and 7 bases, with 13 bases remaining between them. The germline V gene has CDR1 MNHEY and CDR2 SMNVEV (reference sequence). The CDR3 DNA follows: TGTGCCAGCAGTTACCTGGGGGGAGGTGGCTACACCTTC. Amino acid sequence: CASSYLGGGGYTF.

J is TRBJ2-7 and V is TRBV18, with 14 bases matching TRBD2. Germline lookup yields CDR1 KGHSH and CDR2 LQKENI. This CDR3 is built from 16 residues. With V trimmed by 3 bases and J by 5 bases, 6 bases remained unmatched. CDR3 sequence reads: CASSPYGLAGGNEQYF. The CDR3 region has the DNA TGTGCCAGCTCACCCTACGGACTAGCGGGAGGAAACGAGCAGTACTTC.

This sequence joins TRBV28 and TRBJ1-4; D might be TRBD1 (5 bases). Looked up from germline, CDR1 is MDHEN and CDR2 is SYDVKM. The CDR3 spans 16 residues. V gave up 6 bases and J gave up 4 bases, with 18 bases separating them. The CDR3 bases are TGTGCCAGCAGCACAGGAGGGGCGGGGAATAATGAAAAACTGTTTTTT. This sequence encodes CASSTGGAGNNEKLFF.

The chain recombines TRBV7-8 with TRBJ1-3, with D hard to call. Germline CDR1 reads SGHVS; CDR2 reads FQNEAQ. Between the trimmed V and J ends, which lost 2 bases and 8 bases, there was a span of 7 bases. This CDR3 is built from 12 residues. The CDR3 DNA reads TGTGCCAGCAGCTTATGGTCGGACACCATATATTTT. Protein product: CASSLWSDTIYF.